These 21 T cell receptor beta chains share one sample of origin, sequenced in a study of T cell repertoires in cytomegalovirus infection (dated by TCRdb to between 2018 and 2021). Which antigens these TCRs recognize remains unknown. Sequencer: Illumina HiSeq 1500. TCRdb trimmed public reads at Q25 via fastp, called clones via MiXCR and kept in-frame beta chains. CDR3 protein duplicates are merged, each entry listing the most common genes and DNA. In this sample the table shows some 480,000 distinct CDR3 sequences, 25% to 35% of which occur a single time. The top ten clonotypes cover 15% to 20% of the sample. The treatment or condition label of this sample denotes: in vitro stimulation with specific CMV peptide epitopes to enrich CMV-specific T cells. The starting material was cultured PBMCs, obtained from culture after CMV antigen stimulation. These receptors all stem from a human donor in good health (CMV status not recorded). Some clones in this sample may be carry-over from other donors' samples.

This clonotype was recorded at least ten times. The V and J genes are TRBV7-2 and TRBJ2-7; maybe TRBD2 (6 bases). The CDR3 has 14 residues. CDR1 is SGHTA, CDR2 FQGNSA, per germline. V was trimmed by 1 base and J by 2 bases, leaving 9 bases between them. As DNA, the CDR3 is TGTGCCAGCAGCTTAGGGACTACAGCCTACGAGCAGTACTTC. This codes for CASSLGTTAYEQYF. Full variable domain (remainder filled in from reference TRBV7-2 and TRBJ2-7): GAGVSQSPSNKVTEKGKDVELRCDPISGHTALYWYRQSLGQGLEFLIYFQGNSAPDKSGLPSDRFSAERTGGSVSTLTIQRTQQEDSAVYLCASSLGTTAYEQYFGPGTRLTVT.

This chain links TRBV20-1 with TRBJ1-1; D might be TRBD1 (6 bases). The V gene lost 1 base and the J gene lost 5 bases, with 14 bases spanning the gap. The CDR3 has 14 amino acids. CDR1 is DFQATT, CDR2 SNEGSKA, per germline (reference sequence). CDR3 nucleotide sequence: TGCAGTGCTAGAGGCAGGGGAGGGAAAACTGAAGCTTTCTTT. It encodes CSARGRGGKTEAFF.

This clonotype showed up just once. The rearrangement links TRBV12-3 or TRBV12-4 to TRBJ2-5, with a possible D match to TRBD1 (5 bases). The CDR3 totals 13 residues. V lost 3 bases and J 4 bases, leaving 9 bases between the germline ends. CDR3 nucleotides: TGTGCCAGCAGTTTCATCCAGGGAGAGACCCAGTACTTC. Translating gives CASSFIQGETQYF.

The chain has TRBV7-6 and TRBJ2-3; no firm D call. From germline, CDR1 is SGHVS and CDR2 FNYEAQ. V gave up 7 bases and J gave up 2 bases, with 10 bases separating them. CDR3 length: 13 residues. The DNA of the CDR3 is TGTGCCAGCATGGGATTGAACACAGATACGCAGTATTTT. It codes for CASMGLNTDTQYF.

The chain has TRBV27 and TRBJ2-7, with D uncertain. The V and J ends lost 2 bases and 3 bases respectively, with 8 bases between them. Per the germline V gene, CDR1 is MNHEY and CDR2 is SMNVEV (reference sequence). The CDR3 loop spans 13 amino acids. The CDR3 reads CASSLGPNYEQYV. As DNA, the CDR3 is TGTGCCAGCAGTTTAGGCCCCAACTACGAGCAGTACGTC.

The CDR3 DNA reads TGTGCCAGTAGTATTGACTCGGGGGCCAGATCGAACACTGAAGCTTTCTTT. It is translated as CASSIDSGARSNTEAFF. This chain links TRBV19 with TRBJ1-1, with D possibly being TRBD1 (6 bases). The V end was cut by 3 bases, the J end by 1 base, with 18 bases between. CDR1 LNHDA and CDR2 SQIVND come from the germline V gene (reference sequence). The CDR3 is made up of 17 amino acids.

This clonotype occurred a few times. This sequence joins TRBV12-3 or TRBV12-4 and TRBJ2-2; D is perhaps TRBD2 (6 bases). The CDR3 loop spans 13 amino acids. V was trimmed by 4 bases and J by 6 bases, leaving 9 bases between them. CDR3 amino acids: CASSYGGPGELFF. As DNA, the CDR3 is TGTGCCAGCAGTTACGGGGGTCCCGGGGAGCTGTTTTTT.

This clonotype occurred many times. The chain employs TRBV7-2 and TRBJ2-7; D is possibly TRBD2 (6 bases). CDR3 length: 14 amino acids. In germline, CDR1 is SGHTA, CDR2 FQGNSA. V shed 7 bases and J shed 5 bases, with 18 bases lying between them. CDR3: CASNSAGSGHEQYV. The DNA for the CDR3 is TGTGCCAGCAACTCGGCGGGGTCCGGGCACGAGCAGTACGTC.

The chain employs TRBV14 and TRBJ2-1; D possibly corresponds to TRBD1 (6 bases). The germline CDR1 and CDR2 sequences are SGHDN and FVKESK. The CDR3 covers 12 residues. V lost 0 bases and J 13 bases, leaving 10 bases between the germline ends. The CDR3 is CASSQEVGGQFF. CDR3 nucleotide sequence: TGTGCCAGCAGCCAAGAGGTAGGGGGACAGTTCTTC.

This clonotype was observed a few times. The J gene is TRBJ2-7, the V gene TRBV7-8; 8 bases are shared with TRBD2. The CDR3 has 16 amino acids. Per germline, CDR1 SGHVS and CDR2 FQNEAQ. V lost 5 bases, J lost 0 bases, and 9 bases stayed unmatched. DNA for the CDR3: TGTGCCAGCAGCCCGCCGGGACTAGTTCTCTCCTACGAGCAGTACTTC. It encodes CASSPPGLVLSYEQYF.

This clonotype occurred a few times. V usage is TRBV6-5 and J usage is TRBJ2-5; 7 nucleotides match TRBD1. V lost 1 base and J lost 2; bases outside the gene matches: 1. Germline V gene lookup returns CDR1 MNHEY and CDR2 SVGAGI. The CDR3 has 14 amino acids. CDR3 bases: TGTGCCAGCAGTTACTTGGGACAGCAAGAGACCCAGTACTTC. This encodes CASSYLGQQETQYF.

The V gene is TRBV4-1, the J gene TRBJ1-1; TRBD1 matches 8 bases. The CDR3 is made up of 15 amino acids. CDR1 and CDR2 from the germline V gene are MGHRA and YSYEKL. V shed 4 bases, J shed 5 bases, and the junction held 9 bases outside the gene matches. The CDR3 region has the DNA TGCGCCAGCAGCCCTGGACAGGGTAAGGTGACTGAAGCTTTCTTT. Translation: CASSPGQGKVTEAFF.

The chain carries TRBV27 and TRBJ2-3, with 14 nucleotides matching TRBD2. J was trimmed by 11 bases and V by 4 bases; bases with no gene match: 14. The germline V gene has CDR1 MNHEY and CDR2 SMNVEV (reference sequence). This CDR3 spans 17 amino acids. CDR3 protein: CASSSSGSGGTSGRQYF. In nucleotides, the CDR3 is TGTGCCAGCAGTTCCTCGGGGAGCGGGGGGACTAGCGGGAGGCAGTATTTT.

Many counts were recorded for this clonotype. The V gene is TRBV18, the J gene TRBJ2-1; the D is unclear. Germline-derived CDR1 and CDR2 are KGHSH and LQKENI. Trimming stripped 4 bases from V and 6 bases from J, with 10 bases between. The CDR3 covers 13 residues. As DNA, the CDR3 is TGTGCCAGCTCACTTGTCGACTCCAATGAGCAGTTCTTC. Translating it yields CASSLVDSNEQFF.

V is TRBV6-4 and J is TRBJ1-2; TRBD1 matches at 7 bases. Unmatched junction bases numbered 8, after V lost 6 bases and J lost 4 bases. This CDR3 contains 14 residues. Germline-derived CDR1 and CDR2 are MRHNA and SNTAGT. In DNA form, the CDR3 reads TGTGCCAGCAGCCCCGGGACAGTCGGCTATGGCTACACCTTC. Protein product: CASSPGTVGYGYTF.

This clonotype appeared once. This chain uses TRBV19 with TRBJ2-1, with 8 bases aligning to TRBD2. The germline V gene has CDR1 LNHDA and CDR2 SQIVND (reference sequence). V lost 5 bases, J lost 2 bases, and 5 bases stayed unmatched. The CDR3 has 15 residues. CDR3 DNA: TGTGCCAGTAGTTTCCAAGCGGGAGCCTACAATGAGCAGTTCTTC. This sequence encodes CASSFQAGAYNEQFF.

This clonotype has just a few counts. The V gene is TRBV19, the J gene TRBJ2-4; TRBD2 aligns across 8 bases. Germline V gene lookup returns CDR1 LNHDA and CDR2 SQIVND (reference sequence). Germline trimming cut 4 bases from V and 1 base from J; bases unmatched to any gene: 9. The CDR3 is 17 residues long. The CDR3 bases are TGTGCCAGTAGTAGGACTAGCCTAGTTCTCGCCAAAAACATTCAGTACTTC. Its protein product is CASSRTSLVLAKNIQYF.

The chain is built from TRBV23-1 and TRBJ2-1, with 9 bases identical to TRBD2. TRBV23-1 has ORF status, its function being uncertain. V was pared by 0 bases and J by 8 bases, with 17 bases of the junction left unmatched. There are 19 residues in the CDR3. This CDR3 is CASSQSPTRLAERIDEQFF. The CDR3, as DNA: TGCGCCAGCAGTCAATCTCCAACTAGACTAGCGGAGCGAATCGATGAGCAGTTCTTC.

In its sample, this clonotype was seen many times. The chain is built from TRBV7-2 and TRBJ2-1; the D call may be TRBD1 or TRBD2 (5 bases each). Between the trimmed V and J ends, which lost 5 bases and 4 bases, there was a span of 21 bases. Germline loops: CDR1 SGHTA, CDR2 FQGNSA. The CDR3 has 17 residues. CDR3 DNA sequence: TGTGCCAGCAGCCCCGACCGAACCGGGACCCAGTACAATGAGCAGTTCTTC. This encodes CASSPDRTGTQYNEQFF.

The chain combines TRBV7-9 with TRBJ2-7; TRBD2 agrees at 8 bases. V was pared by 8 bases and J by 5 bases, with 11 bases of the junction left unmatched. This CDR3 has 14 residues. CDR1 is SEHNR and CDR2 is FQNEAQ in the germline V gene (reference sequence). The chain's CDR3 is CASPPPGGPNEQYF. CDR3 sequence (DNA): TGTGCCAGCCCGCCCCCGGGAGGGCCGAACGAGCAGTACTTC.

This chain connects TRBV27 to TRBJ1-5; D gene ambiguous. The CDR3 extends over 14 amino acids. Germline-derived CDR1 and CDR2 are MNHEY and SMNVEV (reference sequence). V lost 1 base, J lost 2 bases, and 6 bases lay in between. The CDR3 DNA sequence: TGTGCCAGCAGTTTATGGCGGGGCAATCAGCCCCAGCATTTT. It codes for CASSLWRGNQPQHF.